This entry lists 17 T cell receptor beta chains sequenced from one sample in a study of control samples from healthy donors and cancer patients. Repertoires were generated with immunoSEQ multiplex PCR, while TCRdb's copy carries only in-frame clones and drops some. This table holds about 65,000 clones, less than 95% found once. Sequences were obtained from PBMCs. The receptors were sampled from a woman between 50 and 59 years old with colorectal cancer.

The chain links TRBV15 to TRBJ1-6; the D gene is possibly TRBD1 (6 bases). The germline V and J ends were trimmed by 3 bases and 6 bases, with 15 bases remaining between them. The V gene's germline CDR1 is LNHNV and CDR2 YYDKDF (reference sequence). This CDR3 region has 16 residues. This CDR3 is CATSSDLGGGNSPLHF. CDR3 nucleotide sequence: TGTGCCACCAGCAGCGACTTGGGGGGCGGTAATTCACCCCTCCACTTT. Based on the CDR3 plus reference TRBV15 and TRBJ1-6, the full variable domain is DAMVIQNPRYQVTQFGKPVTLSCSQTLNHNVMYWYQQKSSQAPKLLFHYYDKDFNNEADTPDNFQSRRPNTSFCFLDIRSPGLGDTAMYLCATSSDLGGGNSPLHFGNGTRLTVT.

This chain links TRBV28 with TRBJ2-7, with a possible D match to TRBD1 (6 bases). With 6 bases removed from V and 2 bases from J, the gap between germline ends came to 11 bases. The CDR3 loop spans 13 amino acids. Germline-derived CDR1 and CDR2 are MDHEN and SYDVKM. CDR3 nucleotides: TGTGCCAGCAGCCCTGGACAGACCTACGAGCAGTACTTC. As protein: CASSPGQTYEQYF.

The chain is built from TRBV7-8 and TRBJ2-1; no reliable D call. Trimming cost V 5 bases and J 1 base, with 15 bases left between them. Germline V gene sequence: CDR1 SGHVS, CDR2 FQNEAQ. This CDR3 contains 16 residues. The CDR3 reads CASSTSGQNSYNEQFF. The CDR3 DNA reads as TGTGCCAGCAGCACCTCCGGGCAGAATTCCTACAATGAGCAGTTCTTC.

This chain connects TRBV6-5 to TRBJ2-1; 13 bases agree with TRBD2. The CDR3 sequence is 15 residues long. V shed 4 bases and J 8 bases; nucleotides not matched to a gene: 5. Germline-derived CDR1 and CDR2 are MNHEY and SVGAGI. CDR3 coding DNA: TGTGCCAGCAGTTCTGGACTAGCGGGAGAGGATGAGCAGTTCTTC. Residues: CASSSGLAGEDEQFF.

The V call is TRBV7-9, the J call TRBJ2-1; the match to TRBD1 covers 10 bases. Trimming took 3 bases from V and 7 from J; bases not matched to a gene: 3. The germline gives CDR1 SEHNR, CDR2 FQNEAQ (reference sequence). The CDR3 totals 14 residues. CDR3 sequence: CASSFGTGENEQFF. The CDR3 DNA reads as TGTGCCAGCAGCTTCGGGACAGGGGAAAATGAGCAGTTCTTC.

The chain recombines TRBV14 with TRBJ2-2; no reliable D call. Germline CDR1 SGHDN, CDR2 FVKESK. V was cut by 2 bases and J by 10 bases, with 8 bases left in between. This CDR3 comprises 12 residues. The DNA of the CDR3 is TGTGCCAGCAGCCAAACTGTGATGGAGCTGTTTTTT. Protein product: CASSQTVMELFF.

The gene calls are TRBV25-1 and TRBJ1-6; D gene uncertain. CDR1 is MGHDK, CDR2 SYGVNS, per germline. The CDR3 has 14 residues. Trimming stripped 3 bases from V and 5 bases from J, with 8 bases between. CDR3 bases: TGTGCCAGCAGTGAGTCACGGAATAATTCACCCCTCCACTTT. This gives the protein CASSESRNNSPLHF.

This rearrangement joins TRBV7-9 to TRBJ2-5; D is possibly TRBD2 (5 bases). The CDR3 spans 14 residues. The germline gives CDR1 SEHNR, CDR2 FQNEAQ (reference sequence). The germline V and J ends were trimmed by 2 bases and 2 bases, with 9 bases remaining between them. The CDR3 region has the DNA TGTGCCAGCAGCTTAACGGGGTTTCAAGAGACCCAGTACTTC. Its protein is CASSLTGFQETQYF. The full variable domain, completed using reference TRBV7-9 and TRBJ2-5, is DTGVSQNPRHKITKRGQNVTFRCDPISEHNRLYWYRQTLGQGPEFLTYFQNEAQLEKSRLLSDRFSAERPKGSFSTLEIQRTEQGDSAMYLCASSLTGFQETQYFGPGTRLLVL.

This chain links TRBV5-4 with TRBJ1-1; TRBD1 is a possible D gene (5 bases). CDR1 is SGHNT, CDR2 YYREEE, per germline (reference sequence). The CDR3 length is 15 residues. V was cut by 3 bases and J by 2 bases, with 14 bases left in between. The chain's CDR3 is CASSWAEGRNTEAFF. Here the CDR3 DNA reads TGTGCCAGCAGCTGGGCGGAGGGACGAAACACTGAAGCTTTCTTT.

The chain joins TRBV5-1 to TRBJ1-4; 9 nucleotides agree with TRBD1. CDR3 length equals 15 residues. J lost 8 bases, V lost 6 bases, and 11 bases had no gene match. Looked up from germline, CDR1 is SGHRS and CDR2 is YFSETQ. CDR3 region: CASNEGTGWEEKLFF. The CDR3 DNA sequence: TGCGCCAGCAACGAAGGGACAGGGTGGGAAGAAAAACTGTTTTTT.

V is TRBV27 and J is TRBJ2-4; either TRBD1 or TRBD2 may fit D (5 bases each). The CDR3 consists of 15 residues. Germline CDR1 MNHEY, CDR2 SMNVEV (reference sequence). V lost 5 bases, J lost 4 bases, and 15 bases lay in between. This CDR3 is CASSDPSGSKNIQYF. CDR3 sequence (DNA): TGTGCCAGCAGTGATCCCTCAGGGAGTAAAAACATTCAGTACTTC.

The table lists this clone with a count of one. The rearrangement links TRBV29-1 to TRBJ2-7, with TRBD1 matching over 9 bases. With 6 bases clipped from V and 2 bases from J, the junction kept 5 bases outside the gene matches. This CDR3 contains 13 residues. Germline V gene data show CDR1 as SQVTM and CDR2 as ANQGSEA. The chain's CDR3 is CSVTGTGTYEQYF. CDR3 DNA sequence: TGCAGCGTAACCGGGACAGGGACCTACGAGCAGTACTTC.

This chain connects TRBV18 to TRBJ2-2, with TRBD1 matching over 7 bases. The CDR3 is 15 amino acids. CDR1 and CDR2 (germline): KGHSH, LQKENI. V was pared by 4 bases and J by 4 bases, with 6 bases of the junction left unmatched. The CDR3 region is CASSRNRGGTGELFF. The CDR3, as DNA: TGTGCCAGCTCACGTAACAGGGGTGGCACCGGGGAGCTGTTTTTT.

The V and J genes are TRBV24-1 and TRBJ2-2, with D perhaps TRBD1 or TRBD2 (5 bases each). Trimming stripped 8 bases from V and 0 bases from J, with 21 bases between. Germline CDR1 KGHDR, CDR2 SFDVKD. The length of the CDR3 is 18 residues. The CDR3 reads CATTEGIGDGANTGELFF. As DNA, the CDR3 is TGTGCCACCACCGAGGGTATAGGGGACGGGGCGAACACCGGGGAGCTGTTTTTT.

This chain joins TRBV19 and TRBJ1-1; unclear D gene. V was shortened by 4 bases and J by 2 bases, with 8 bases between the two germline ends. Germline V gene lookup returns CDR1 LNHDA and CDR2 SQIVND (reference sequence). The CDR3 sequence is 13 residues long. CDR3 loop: CASSRTRNTEAFF. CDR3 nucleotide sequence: TGTGCCAGTAGTAGGACCCGCAACACTGAAGCTTTCTTT.

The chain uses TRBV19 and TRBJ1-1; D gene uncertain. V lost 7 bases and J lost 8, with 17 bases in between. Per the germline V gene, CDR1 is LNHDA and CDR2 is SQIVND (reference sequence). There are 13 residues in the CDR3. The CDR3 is CASNNSTWEEAFF. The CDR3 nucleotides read TGTGCCAGTAATAACTCGACGTGGGAGGAAGCTTTCTTT.

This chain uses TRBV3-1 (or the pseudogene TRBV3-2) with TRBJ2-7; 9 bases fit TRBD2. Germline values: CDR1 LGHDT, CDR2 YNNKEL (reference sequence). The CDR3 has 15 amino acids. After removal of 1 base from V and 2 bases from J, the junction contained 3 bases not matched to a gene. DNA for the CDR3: TGTGCCAGCAGCCAAGTAGCGGGAGCCGCCTACGAGCAGTACTTC. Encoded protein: CASSQVAGAAYEQYF.